What follows are 21 T cell receptor beta chains derived from one specimen sequenced in a study of regulatory T cells in long-lasting Graves disease. Arm-PCR of CDR3 regions with iRepertoire HTBI primers generated TCR beta libraries. TCRdb called the multiplex PCR reads again in MiXCR, with one record for every CDR3 protein. This sample has over 400,000 distinct CDR3 sequences, with 14% found just once. As for time point: newly diagnosed GD, antithyroid drugs for less than 3 months. The TCR library used RNA extracted from PBMCs. Another study also made use of these data, one on T cells in Graves' hyperthyroidism and ophthalmopathy.

Material: peripheral blood mononuclear cells (PBMCs), obtained at new diagnosis, from a patient treated with antithyroid drugs. These receptors originate from a woman between 45 and 60 years old with Graves disease.

The chain joins TRBV9 to TRBJ2-2; a possible D gene is TRBD1 (5 bases). The V gene lost 4 bases and the J gene lost 1 base, with 17 bases spanning the gap. The CDR3 covers 17 residues. CDR1 and CDR2 from the germline V gene are SGDLS and YYNGEE. The CDR3 region has the DNA TGTGCCAGCAGCACCCTCCTCCAGGGTGTGAACACCGGGGAGCTGTTTTTT. This codes for CASSTLLQGVNTGELFF.

Many counts were recorded for this clonotype. J is TRBJ2-1 and V is TRBV29-1; TRBD2 matches at 14 bases. CDR3 size: 17 residues. The ends lost 4 bases at V and 2 bases at J; junction bases unmatched: 7. Germline V CDR1 and CDR2: SQVTM, ANQGSEA. CDR3 loop: CSVVGTSGSNTYNEQFF. The CDR3 DNA follows: TGCAGCGTTGTCGGGACTAGCGGGAGTAATACCTACAATGAGCAGTTCTTC.

This clonotype was counted ten times or more. The chain joins TRBV11-3 to TRBJ2-1, with 13 bases aligning to TRBD2. The ends lost 5 bases at V and 6 bases at J; junction bases unmatched: 7. The CDR3 runs 16 residues. The germline gives CDR1 SGHNT, CDR2 YENEEA. CDR3 nucleotide sequence: TGTGCCAGCAGCCCACAGGGACTAGCGGGATTCAATGAGCAGTTCTTC. It translates to CASSPQGLAGFNEQFF. The complete variable domain, with remaining parts taken from reference TRBV11-3 and TRBJ2-1, reads EAGVVQSPRYKIIEKKQPVAFWCNPISGHNTLYWYLQNLGQGPELLIRYENEEAVDDSQLPKDRFSAERLKGVDSTLKIQPAELGDSAVYLCASSPQGLAGFNEQFFGPGTRLTVL.

The chain recombines TRBV3-1 with TRBJ2-7; tentatively, D is TRBD1 or TRBD2 (6 bases each). Germline values: CDR1 LGHDT, CDR2 YNNKEL (reference sequence). The CDR3 covers 16 residues. V lost 3 bases and J lost 2, with 17 bases in between. The chain's CDR3 is CASSQTGGVLTYEQYF. CDR3 coding DNA: TGTGCCAGCAGCCAGACCGGGGGCGTACTTACCTACGAGCAGTACTTC.

The gene calls are TRBV6-2 or TRBV6-3 and TRBJ2-3; D is perhaps TRBD2 (5 bases). CDR1 and CDR2 from the germline V gene are MNHEY and SVGEGT. V was shortened by 5 bases and J by 1 base, with 13 bases between the two germline ends. The CDR3 is 15 residues long. This CDR3 reads CASSEAAGRTDTQYF. CDR3 DNA sequence: TGTGCCAGCAGTGAAGCGGCAGGACGCACAGATACGCAGTATTTT.

This clonotype came up many times. The rearrangement uses TRBV28 and TRBJ2-7; 13 positions agree with TRBD2. This CDR3 has 16 residues. Germline assignment: CDR1 MDHEN and CDR2 SYDVKM. Trimming took 4 bases from V and 3 from J; bases not matched to a gene: 6. The CDR3 DNA sequence: TGTGCCAGCAGTTCGGGACTAGCGGGAACTCGCTACGAGCAGTACTTC. Translating it yields CASSSGLAGTRYEQYF.

At least ten counts were recorded for this clonotype. This chain joins TRBV7-9 and TRBJ2-7; maybe TRBD1 (6 bases). The CDR3 has 13 amino acids. Trimming took off 5 bases at V and 7 bases at J, with 15 bases between the two ends. CDR1 SEHNR and CDR2 FQNEAQ come from the germline V gene (reference sequence). The CDR3 coding sequence is TGTGCCAGCAGCCAAACAGGGTCCGTGGAGCAGTACTTC. Residues: CASSQTGSVEQYF.

The chain carries TRBV20-1 and TRBJ2-1, with TRBD2 matching 7 bases. The CDR3 has 15 amino acids. V was pared by 1 base and J by 4 bases, with 7 bases of the junction left unmatched. Germline V gene data show CDR1 as DFQATT and CDR2 as SNEGSKA (reference sequence). The CDR3, as DNA: TGCAGTGCTAGAGGTTTACTAGCGAATTACAATGAGCAGTTCTTC. It codes for CSARGLLANYNEQFF.

This clonotype was picked up many times. This rearrangement joins TRBV3-1 to TRBJ1-5, with 7 bases aligning to TRBD1. Germline values: CDR1 LGHDT, CDR2 YNNKEL (reference sequence). The CDR3 contains 14 residues. Trimming removed 4 bases from V and 2 bases from J; junction bases left unmatched: 2. DNA for the CDR3: TGTGCCAGCAGCCGGGACAGCGGCAATCAGCCCCAGCATTTT. Translating gives CASSRDSGNQPQHF. Full variable domain (rest looked up from reference TRBV3-1 and TRBJ1-5): DTAVSQTPKYLVTQMGNDKSIKCEQNLGHDTMYWYKQDSKKFLKIMFSYNNKELIINETVPNRFSPKSPDKAHLNLHINSLELGDSAVYFCASSRDSGNQPQHFGDGTRLSIL.

CDR3 in amino acids: CSAGTGAVDTQYF. The CDR3, as DNA: TGCAGTGCGGGGACAGGGGCCGTAGATACGCAGTATTTT. The chain employs TRBV20-1 and TRBJ2-3; 10 nucleotides match TRBD1. Germline V gene lookup returns CDR1 DFQATT and CDR2 SNEGSKA (reference sequence). The CDR3 totals 13 residues. Unmatched junction bases numbered 5, after V lost 6 bases and J lost 5 bases.

This clonotype has ten or more counts. The chain carries TRBV6-1 and TRBJ2-7, with 8 bases fitting TRBD2. Germline V gene lookup returns CDR1 MNHNS and CDR2 SASEGT. This CDR3 has 15 amino acids. With V trimmed by 7 bases and J by 0 bases, 8 bases remained unmatched. CDR3 sequence reads: CASNELAASSYEQYF. CDR3 coding DNA: TGTGCCAGCAACGAACTAGCGGCAAGCTCCTACGAGCAGTACTTC.

This clonotype was seen ten or more times. The V call is TRBV12-3 or TRBV12-4, the J call TRBJ2-7; TRBD1 agrees at 9 bases. J was trimmed by 9 bases and V by 8 bases; bases with no gene match: 11. The CDR3 sequence is 13 residues long. The CDR3 loop reads CASSGQGTGGQYF. The CDR3 DNA is TGTGCCAGCTCGGGACAGGGCACCGGCGGGCAGTACTTC.

This clonotype was counted ten times or more. The V and J genes are TRBV28 and TRBJ2-1, with 7 bases that match TRBD2. This CDR3 has 16 amino acids. The V and J ends lost 6 bases and 0 bases, in that order; junction bases with no gene match: 8. Germline CDR1 and CDR2: MDHEN and SYDVKM. CDR3: CASRGPSGVSYNEQFF. The CDR3, as DNA: TGTGCCAGCAGGGGACCTAGCGGCGTCTCCTACAATGAGCAGTTCTTC. Looking up the rest from reference TRBV28 and TRBJ2-1 gives the full variable domain: DVKVTQSSRYLVKRTGEKVFLECVQDMDHENMFWYRQDPGLGLRLIYFSYDVKMKEKGDIPEGYSVSREKKERFSLILESASTNQTSMYLCASRGPSGVSYNEQFFGPGTRLTVL.

This clonotype occurred many times. This rearrangement joins TRBV20-1 to TRBJ2-7; 7 bases agree with TRBD2. The CDR3 extends over 14 amino acids. The ends lost 3 bases at V and 2 bases at J; junction bases unmatched: 7. Germline V gene lookup returns CDR1 DFQATT and CDR2 SNEGSKA (reference sequence). DNA of the CDR3: TGCAGTGCTAGTTCGGGACTAATAGCCTACGAGCAGTACTTC. It is translated as CSASSGLIAYEQYF.

The rearrangement links TRBV14 to TRBJ1-1; possible D gene TRBD1, 6 bases. V lost 0 bases and J 4 bases, leaving 9 bases between the germline ends. CDR3 length: 14 residues. From germline, CDR1 is SGHDN and CDR2 FVKESK. The CDR3 DNA reads as TGTGCCAGCAGCCAAGATCACAGGGTCACTGAAGCTTTCTTT. Translation: CASSQDHRVTEAFF.

Concerning this clonotype: At one boundary the junction diverges from the germline segment, which might be a read error. V is TRBV5-6 and J is TRBJ2-4; D gene ambiguous. The J call may be wrong; the DNA end is better matched by TRBJ2-7. Germline V gene data show CDR1 as SGHDT and CDR2 as YYEEEE. The CDR3 extends over 13 amino acids. Here the CDR3 reads CVSSLPPEPEQYF. CDR3 sequence (DNA): TGTGTCAGCAGCTTGCCCCCGGAGCCCGAGCAGTACTTC.

The sample holds many counts of this clonotype. This chain connects TRBV9 to TRBJ2-1; 12 positions match TRBD2. The CDR3 runs to 15 residues. V was clipped by 2 bases and J by 6 bases; unmatched bases: 3. The germline V gene has CDR1 SGDLS and CDR2 YYNGEE. CDR3 DNA sequence: TGTGCCAGCAGCGTGACTAGCGGGAGCGGCAATGAGCAGTTCTTC. Encoded protein: CASSVTSGSGNEQFF.

This clonotype has a count of ten or more. The V and J genes are TRBV10-3 and TRBJ2-2; tentatively, D is TRBD1 (7 bases). Germline V gene lookup returns CDR1 ENHRY and CDR2 SYGVKD. V was cut by 6 bases and J by 3 bases, with 23 bases left in between. This CDR3 region has 18 residues. CDR3 nucleotides: TGTGCCATCAGCGGGACAGCCGGTCGGAGGGCGGACACCGGGGAGCTGTTTTTT. Translating it yields CAISGTAGRRADTGELFF.

The V gene is TRBV10-3, the J gene TRBJ2-2; TRBD2 agrees at 7 bases. Germline trimming cut 6 bases from V and 6 bases from J; bases unmatched to any gene: 13. The CDR3 runs 16 residues. CDR1 is ENHRY and CDR2 is SYGVKD in the germline V gene. Written as DNA, the CDR3 is TGTGCCATCAGAGGAGCGGGACTTAGGACATCCGGGGAGCTGTTTTTT. Translated: CAIRGAGLRTSGELFF.

Remarks on this clonotype: At one end the junction does not follow the germline gene, possibly because of a read error. The chain recombines TRBV29-1 with TRBJ1-4; 9 bases align to TRBD1. Germline CDR1 and CDR2: SQVTM and ANQGSEA. This CDR3 comprises 13 residues. This CDR3 reads CGVLRTGVEKLFF. For the CDR3, the DNA is TGCGGCGTTCTTCGGACAGGGGTCGAAAAACTGTTTTTT.

This clonotype was counted only a few times. The chain couples TRBV5-1 to TRBJ2-7, with a tentative D call TRBD2 (5 bases). V lost 0 bases, J lost 1 base, and 20 bases lay in between. CDR3 length: 18 residues. Germline CDR1 is SGHRS and CDR2 is YFSETQ. The CDR3, as DNA: TGCGCCAGCAGCTTGGCCTTGCGCGGGTTTGGAGAATCCTACGAGCAGTACTTC. This translates into CASSLALRGFGESYEQYF.